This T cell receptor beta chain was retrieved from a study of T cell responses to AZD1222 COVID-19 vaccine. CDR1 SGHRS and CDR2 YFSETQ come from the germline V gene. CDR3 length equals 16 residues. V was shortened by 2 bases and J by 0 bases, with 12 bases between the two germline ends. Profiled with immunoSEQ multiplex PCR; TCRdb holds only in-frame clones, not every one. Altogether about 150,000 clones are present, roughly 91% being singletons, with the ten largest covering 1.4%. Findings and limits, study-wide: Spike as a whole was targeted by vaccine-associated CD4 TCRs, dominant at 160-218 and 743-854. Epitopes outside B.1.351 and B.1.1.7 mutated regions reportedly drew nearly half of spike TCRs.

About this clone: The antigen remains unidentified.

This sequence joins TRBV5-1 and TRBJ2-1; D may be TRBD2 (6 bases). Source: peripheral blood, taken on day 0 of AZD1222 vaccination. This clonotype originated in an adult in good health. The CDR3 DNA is TGCGCCAGCAGCTTCGGCGGGGCTTTCTCCTACAATGAGCAGTTCTTC. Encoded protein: CASSFGGAFSYNEQFF.